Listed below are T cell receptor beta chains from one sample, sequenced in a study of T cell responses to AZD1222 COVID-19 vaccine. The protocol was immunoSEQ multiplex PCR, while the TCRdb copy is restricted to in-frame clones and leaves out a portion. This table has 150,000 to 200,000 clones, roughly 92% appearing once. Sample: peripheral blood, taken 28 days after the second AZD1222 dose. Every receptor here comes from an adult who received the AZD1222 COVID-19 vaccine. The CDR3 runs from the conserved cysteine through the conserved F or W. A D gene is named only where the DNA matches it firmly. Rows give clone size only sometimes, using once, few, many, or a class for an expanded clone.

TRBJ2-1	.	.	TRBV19	CASNQNGLDEQFF	TGTGCCAGTAACCAAAACGGGCTTGATGAGCAGTTCTTC
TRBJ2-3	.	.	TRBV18	CASSPRMDGPSDTQYF	TGTGCCAGCTCACCCCGCATGGACGGCCCCTCGGATACGCAGTATTTT
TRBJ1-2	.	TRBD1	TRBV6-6	CASSYAPRQGEGYTF	TGTGCCAGCAGTTACGCCCCTCGACAGGGTGAGGGCTACACCTTC
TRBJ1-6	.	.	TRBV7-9	CASSSNESPLHF	TGTGCCAGCAGCTCTAATGAGTCACCCCTCCACTTT
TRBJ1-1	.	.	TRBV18	CASSRDLNTEAFF	TGTGCCAGCTCAAGGGACCTGAACACTGAAGCTTTCTTT
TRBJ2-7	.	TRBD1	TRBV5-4	CASSWTGGYEQYF	TGTGCCAGCAGTTGGACAGGGGGCTACGAGCAGTACTTC
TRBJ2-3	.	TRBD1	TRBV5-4	CASSSAGGLDTQYF	TGTGCCAGCAGCTCGGCAGGGGGCTTGGATACGCAGTATTTT
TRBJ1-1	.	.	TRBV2	CASSLYTEAFF	TGTGCCAGCAGTTTGTACACTGAAGCTTTCTTT
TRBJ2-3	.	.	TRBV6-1	CASSEGVWGPDTQYF	TGTGCCAGCAGTGAAGGGGTCTGGGGCCCAGATACGCAGTATTTT
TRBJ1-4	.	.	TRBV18	CASTSQGTATNEKLFF	TGTGCCAGCACCTCACAGGGAACCGCAACTAATGAAAAACTGTTTTTT
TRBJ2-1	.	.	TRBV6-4	CASSDSWGPHNEQFF	TGTGCCAGCAGTGACTCGTGGGGTCCACACAATGAGCAGTTCTTC
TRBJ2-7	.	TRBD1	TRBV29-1	CSVEGPRDRAYEQYF	TGCAGCGTTGAGGGCCCCAGGGACAGGGCCTACGAGCAGTACTTC
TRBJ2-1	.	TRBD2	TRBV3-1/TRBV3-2	CASSHSTPGLVSYNEQFF	TGTGCCAGCAGCCATTCCACCCCCGGACTAGTTTCCTACAATGAGCAGTTCTTC
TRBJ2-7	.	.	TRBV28	CASSPQRTRGPEQYF	TGTGCCAGCAGTCCACAACGGACGCGGGGCCCCGAGCAGTACTTC
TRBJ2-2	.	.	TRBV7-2	CASSLRENTGELFF	TGTGCCAGCAGCTTACGGGAGAACACCGGGGAGCTGTTTTTT
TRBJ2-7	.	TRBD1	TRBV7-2	CASSPGTGGPYEQYF	TGTGCCAGCAGCCCCGGGACAGGGGGCCCCTACGAGCAGTACTTC
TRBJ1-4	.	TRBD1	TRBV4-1	CASSQVGTGIEKLFF	TGCGCCAGCAGCCAAGTTGGGACAGGGATCGAAAAACTGTTTTTT
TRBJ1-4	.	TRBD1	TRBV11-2	CASGTRTGVEKLFF	TGTGCCAGCGGCACCCGGACAGGGGTCGAAAAACTGTTTTTT
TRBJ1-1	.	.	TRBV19	CASSSSYLNTEAFF	TGTGCCAGTAGTTCGAGCTATCTGAACACTGAAGCTTTCTTT
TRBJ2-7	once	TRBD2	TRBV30	CAWRDPKRGAYEQYF	TGTGCCTGGAGGGACCCTAAGCGGGGGGCCTACGAGCAGTACTTC
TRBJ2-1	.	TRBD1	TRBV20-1	CSASKGQGWEQFF	TGCAGTGCTAGTAAGGGACAGGGCTGGGAGCAGTTCTTC
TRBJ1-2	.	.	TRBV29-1	CSVEGYGYTF	TGCAGCGTTGAGGGCTATGGCTACACCTTC
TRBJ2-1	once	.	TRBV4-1	CASSQESGTQPQFF	TGCGCCAGCAGCCAAGAATCAGGGACTCAACCGCAGTTCTTC
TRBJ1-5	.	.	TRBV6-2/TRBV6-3	CASSYSTGYSNQPQHF	TGTGCCAGCAGTTACTCCACAGGGTATAGCAATCAGCCCCAGCATTTT
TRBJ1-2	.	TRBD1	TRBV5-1	CASSLVQGNYGYTF	TGCGCCAGCAGCTTGGTACAGGGGAACTATGGCTACACCTTC
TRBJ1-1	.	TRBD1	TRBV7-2	CASSPRPGQGVTEAFF	TGTGCCAGCAGCCCCCGCCCCGGACAGGGGGTAACTGAAGCTTTCTTT
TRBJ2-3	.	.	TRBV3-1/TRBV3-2	CASNQRGTDTQYF	TGTGCCAGCAATCAGCGGGGCACAGATACGCAGTATTTT
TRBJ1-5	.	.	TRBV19	CASSMGSGNQPQHF	TGTGCCAGTAGTATGGGTTCGGGCAATCAGCCCCAGCATTTT
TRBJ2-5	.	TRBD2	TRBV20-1	CSASPGGYSQETQYF	TGCAGTGCTAGTCCGGGGGGATATTCACAAGAGACCCAGTACTTC
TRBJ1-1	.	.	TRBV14	CASSQQGRRNTEAFF	TGTGCCAGCAGCCAACAGGGGAGGAGGAACACTGAAGCTTTCTTT
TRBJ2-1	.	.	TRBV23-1	CASSQGSGNEQFF	TGCGCCAGCAGTCAGGGCTCTGGCAATGAGCAGTTCTTC
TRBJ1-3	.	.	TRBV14	CASSQWTVGNTIYF	TGTGCCAGCAGCCAATGGACAGTTGGAAACACCATATATTTT
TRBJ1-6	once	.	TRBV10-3	CAISQWASENSPLHF	TGTGCCATCAGTCAATGGGCTTCGGAAAATTCACCCCTCCACTTT
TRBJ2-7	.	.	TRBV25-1	CASSEYGPGEQYF	TGTGCCAGCAGTGAATACGGACCTGGCGAGCAGTACTTC
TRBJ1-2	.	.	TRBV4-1	CASSQEGLGYGYTF	TGCGCCAGCAGCCAAGAGGGGCTTGGCTATGGCTACACCTTC
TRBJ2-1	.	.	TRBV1	CTSSPPPGTNNEQFF	TGCACCAGCAGCCCCCCTCCCGGGACTAACAATGAGCAGTTCTTC